The T cell receptor (beta chain) described here comes from a study of T cell responses to AZD1222 COVID-19 vaccine. Study background: Whether given at about 4 or about 12 weeks, second doses were pooled.

Study results and caveats: Repertoires were obtained solely post-peak T cell response. Spike-specific TCR repertoires showed rising breadth and depth after two AZD1222 doses. Among vaccine-associated CD4 TCRs, coverage spanned spike, with dominance at 160-218 and 743-854.

Points on this clone: What it binds is not known.

This table comes from immunoSEQ multiplex PCR, and its TCRdb copy is limited to in-frame clones, with some not included. The table has 90,000 to 100,000 clones, about 89% seen once; the top ten hold approximately 7.5%. The CDR3 sequence is 15 residues long. Trimming stripped 0 bases from V and 3 bases from J, with 10 bases between. The germline gives CDR1 SGDLS, CDR2 YYNGEE. The J gene is TRBJ2-1, the V gene TRBV9; possible D gene TRBD2, 6 bases. This receptor was obtained from an adult in good health. The source was peripheral blood, collected on day 0 of AZD1222 vaccination. CDR3: CASSVAGDGYNEQFF. For the CDR3, the DNA is TGTGCCAGCAGCGTAGCGGGAGACGGCTACAATGAGCAGTTCTTC.